Reported below is one T cell receptor beta chain. The target of this receptor is not known. There are no base qualities to consult, and no much larger clone falls within one base. Whole blood was collected in K2EDTA tubes by collaborating institutions according to the institutions' own protocols. For TCRbeta analysis, collaborators shipped samples as frozen whole blood, isolated PBMCs, or DNA extracted from either of those sample types. TCRbeta CDR3 regions were amplified from genomic DNA by means of the immunoSEQ Assay, a bias-controlled multiplex PCR. Per the source publication's procedure: Within the assay, amplification of reference gene primers was used to estimate how many nucleated cells each sample contained. To quantify the absolute abundance of each unique TCRbeta CDR3 rearrangement, sequence reads were collapsed and filtered. For each sample, productive Simpson clonality was calculated by taking the square root of Simpson's diversity index across productive rearrangements. TCRdb obtained this table from immuneACCESS and retained in-frame rearrangements with V and J assigned. These tables miss some clones; where compared with another copy, unresolved V genes account for less than half of the shortfall, and the remainder is unexplained. That table furnishes V, J and clone size, whereas the DNA furnished D and trimming. For this sample there are some 140,000 clones; more than 60% appear just once. The top ten clonotypes cover 13% of the sample.

The data derive from a study of blood T cell repertoires in COVID-19 (dated by TCRdb to about 2020). At the level of the whole study: Samples from collaborators originated in the United States, Italy and Spain and spanned both the acute and convalescent phases of COVID-19. Where available, HLA class I and class II types were obtained from metadata supplied by the sample provider rather than from assay-based typing. The material from the prospective study consisted of cDNA or gDNA derived from T cells, B-cell-depleted T cells, or PBMCs. Samples came from the ongoing ImmuneRACE study (first 160 participants) plus 1,254 subjects from 6 global collaborators. The dataset comprised deeply sampled blood TCRbeta repertoires from subjects exposed to, actively infected with, or recovered from COVID-19. A de-identified subject ID, COVID-19 status, age in years and sex were almost always included in the sample metadata. The repertoires were released in a freely available public database intended as a resource for research on the immune response to SARS-CoV-2. Points the paper makes about the study in general: How much clinical and demographic metadata was included differed by source and by participant, and the metadata was provided uncurated.

The clonotype comes from an older man with acute or convalescent COVID-19. Sample: peripheral blood.

Read as DNA, the sequence is TGTGCCAGCACCCTATTAGGGGATTCACCCCTCCACTTT. Translated, this gives CASTLLGDSPLHF. The sequence links TRBV12-3 or TRBV12-4 to TRBJ1-6, with a tentative D gene TRBD1 over 5 matching bases. The CDR3, from cysteine to phenylalanine, totals 13 residues. The DNA shown is the 39-base CDR3, in frame from base 1. The germline ends are 12 bases apart after V is trimmed by 7 bases and J by 8 bases.